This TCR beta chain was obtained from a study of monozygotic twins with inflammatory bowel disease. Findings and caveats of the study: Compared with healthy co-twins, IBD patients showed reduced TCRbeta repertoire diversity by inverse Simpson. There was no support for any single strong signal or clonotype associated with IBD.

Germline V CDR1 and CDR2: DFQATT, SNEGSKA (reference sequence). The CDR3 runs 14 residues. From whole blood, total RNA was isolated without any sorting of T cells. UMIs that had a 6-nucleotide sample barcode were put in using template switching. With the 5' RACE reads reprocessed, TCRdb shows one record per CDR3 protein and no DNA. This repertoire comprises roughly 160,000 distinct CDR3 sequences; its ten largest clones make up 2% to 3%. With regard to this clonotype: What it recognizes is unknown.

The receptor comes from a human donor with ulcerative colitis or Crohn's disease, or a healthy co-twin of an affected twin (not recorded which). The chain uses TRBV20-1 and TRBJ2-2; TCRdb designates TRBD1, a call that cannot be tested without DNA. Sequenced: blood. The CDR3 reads CSASGWERGGELFF.